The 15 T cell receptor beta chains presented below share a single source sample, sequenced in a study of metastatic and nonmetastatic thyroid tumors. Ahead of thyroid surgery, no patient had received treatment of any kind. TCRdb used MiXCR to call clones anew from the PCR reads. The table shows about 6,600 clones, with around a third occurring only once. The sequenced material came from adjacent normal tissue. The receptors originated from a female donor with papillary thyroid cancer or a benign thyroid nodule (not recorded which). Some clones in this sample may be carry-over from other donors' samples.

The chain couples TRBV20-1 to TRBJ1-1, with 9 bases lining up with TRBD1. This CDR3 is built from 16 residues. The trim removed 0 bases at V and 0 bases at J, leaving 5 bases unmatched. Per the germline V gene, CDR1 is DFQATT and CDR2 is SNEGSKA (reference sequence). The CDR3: CSARDGTGMMNTEAFF. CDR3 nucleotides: TGCAGTGCTAGAGATGGGACAGGGATGATGAACACTGAAGCTTTCTTT.

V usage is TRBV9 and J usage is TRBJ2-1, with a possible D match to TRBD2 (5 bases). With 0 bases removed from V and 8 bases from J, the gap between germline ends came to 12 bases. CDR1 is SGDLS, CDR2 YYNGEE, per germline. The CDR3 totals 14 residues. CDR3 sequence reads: CASSVARGSHEQFF. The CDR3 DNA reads TGTGCCAGCAGCGTAGCTAGAGGGAGCCATGAGCAGTTCTTC.

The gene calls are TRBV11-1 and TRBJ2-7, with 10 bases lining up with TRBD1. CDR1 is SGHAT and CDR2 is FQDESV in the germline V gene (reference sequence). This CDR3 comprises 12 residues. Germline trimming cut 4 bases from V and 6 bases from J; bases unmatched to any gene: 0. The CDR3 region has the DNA TGTGCCAGCAGCTGGACAGGGGGCGAGCAGTACTTC. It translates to CASSWTGGEQYF. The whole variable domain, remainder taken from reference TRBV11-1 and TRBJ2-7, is EAEVAQSPRYKITEKSQAVAFWCDPISGHATLYWYRQILGQGPELLVQFQDESVVDDSQLPKDRFSAERLKGVDSTLKIQPAELGDSAMYLCASSWTGGEQYFGPGTRLTVT.

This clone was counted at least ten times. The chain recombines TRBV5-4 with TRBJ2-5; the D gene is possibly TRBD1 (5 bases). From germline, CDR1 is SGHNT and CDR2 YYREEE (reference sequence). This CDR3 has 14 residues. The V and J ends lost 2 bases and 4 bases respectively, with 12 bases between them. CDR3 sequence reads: CASSFTGKGETQYF. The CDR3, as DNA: TGTGCCAGCAGCTTTACAGGCAAAGGAGAGACCCAGTACTTC. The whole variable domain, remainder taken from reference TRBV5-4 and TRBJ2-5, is ETGVTQSPTHLIKTRGQQVTLRCSSQSGHNTVSWYQQALGQGPQFIFQYYREEENGRGNFPPRFSGLQFPNYSSELNVNALELDDSALYLCASSFTGKGETQYFGPGTRLLVL.

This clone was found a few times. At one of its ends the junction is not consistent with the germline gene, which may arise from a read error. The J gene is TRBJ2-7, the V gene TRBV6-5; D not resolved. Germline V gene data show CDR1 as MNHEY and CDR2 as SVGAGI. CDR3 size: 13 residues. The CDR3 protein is CASTSGTSYDQYF. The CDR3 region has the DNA TGTGCCAGCACTTCCGGCACCTCCTACGATCAGTACTTC.

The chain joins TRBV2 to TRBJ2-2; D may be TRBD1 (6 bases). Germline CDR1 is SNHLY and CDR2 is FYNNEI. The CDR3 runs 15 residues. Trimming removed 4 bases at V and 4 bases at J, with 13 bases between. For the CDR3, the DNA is TGTGCCAGCAGTGGTATACAGGGCACCACCGGGGAGCTGTTTTTT. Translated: CASSGIQGTTGELFF.

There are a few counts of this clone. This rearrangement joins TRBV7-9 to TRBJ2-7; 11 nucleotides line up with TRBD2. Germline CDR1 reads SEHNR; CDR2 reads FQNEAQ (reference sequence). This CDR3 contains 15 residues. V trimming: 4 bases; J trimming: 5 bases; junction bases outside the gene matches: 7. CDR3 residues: CASSSRLAGWDEQYF. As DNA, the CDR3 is TGTGCCAGCAGCTCTAGACTAGCGGGATGGGACGAGCAGTACTTC.

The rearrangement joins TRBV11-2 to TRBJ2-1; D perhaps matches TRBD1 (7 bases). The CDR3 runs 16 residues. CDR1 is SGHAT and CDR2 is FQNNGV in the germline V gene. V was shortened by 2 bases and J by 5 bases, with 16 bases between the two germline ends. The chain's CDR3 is CASSLRGQGVNNEQFF. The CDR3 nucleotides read TGTGCCAGCAGCTTACGGGGGCAGGGGGTTAACAATGAGCAGTTCTTC.

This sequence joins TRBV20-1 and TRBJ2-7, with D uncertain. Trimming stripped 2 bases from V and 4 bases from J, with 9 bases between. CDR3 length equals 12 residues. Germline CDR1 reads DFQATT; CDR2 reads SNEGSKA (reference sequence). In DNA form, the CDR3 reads TGCAGTGCTAGAACCAACTATTACGAGCAGTACTTC. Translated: CSARTNYYEQYF.

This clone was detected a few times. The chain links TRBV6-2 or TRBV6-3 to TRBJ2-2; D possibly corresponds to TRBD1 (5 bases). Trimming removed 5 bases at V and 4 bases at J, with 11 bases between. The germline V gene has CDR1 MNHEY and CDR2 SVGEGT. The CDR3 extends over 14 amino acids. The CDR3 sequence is CASSIRQTTGELFF. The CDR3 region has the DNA TGTGCCAGCAGTATCAGACAGACCACCGGGGAGCTGTTTTTT.

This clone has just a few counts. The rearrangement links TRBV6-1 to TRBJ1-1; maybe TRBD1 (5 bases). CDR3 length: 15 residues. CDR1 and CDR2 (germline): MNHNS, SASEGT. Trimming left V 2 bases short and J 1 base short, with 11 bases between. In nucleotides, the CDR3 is TGTGCCAGCAGTGAATATGACAGACCGAACACTGAAGCTTTCTTT. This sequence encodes CASSEYDRPNTEAFF.

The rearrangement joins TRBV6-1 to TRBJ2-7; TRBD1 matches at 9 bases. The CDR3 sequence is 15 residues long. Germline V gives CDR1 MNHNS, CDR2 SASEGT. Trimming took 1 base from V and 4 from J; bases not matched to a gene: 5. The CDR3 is CASSEEIQGAYEQYF. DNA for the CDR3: TGTGCCAGCAGTGAAGAAATACAGGGGGCATACGAGCAGTACTTC.

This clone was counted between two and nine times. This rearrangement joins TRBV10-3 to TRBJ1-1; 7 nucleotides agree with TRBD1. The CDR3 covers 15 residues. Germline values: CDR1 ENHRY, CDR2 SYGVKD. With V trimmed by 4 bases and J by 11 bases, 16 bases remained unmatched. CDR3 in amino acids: CAISGDSSWESGAFF. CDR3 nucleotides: TGTGCCATCAGTGGGGACAGTTCCTGGGAATCGGGGGCTTTCTTT.

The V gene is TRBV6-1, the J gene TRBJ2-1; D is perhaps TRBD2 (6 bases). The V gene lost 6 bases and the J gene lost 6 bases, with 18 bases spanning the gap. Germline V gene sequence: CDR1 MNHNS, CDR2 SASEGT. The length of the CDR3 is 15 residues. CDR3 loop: CASSLGREPANEQFF. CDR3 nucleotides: TGTGCCAGCAGCCTTGGACGGGAGCCAGCCAATGAGCAGTTCTTC.

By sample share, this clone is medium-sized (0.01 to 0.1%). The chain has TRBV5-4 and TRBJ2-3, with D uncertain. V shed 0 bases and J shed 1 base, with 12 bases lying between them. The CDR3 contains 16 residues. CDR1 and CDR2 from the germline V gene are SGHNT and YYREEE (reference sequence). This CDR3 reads CASSLVLDPRTDTQYF. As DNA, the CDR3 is TGTGCCAGCAGCTTGGTATTGGACCCCCGCACAGATACGCAGTATTTT.